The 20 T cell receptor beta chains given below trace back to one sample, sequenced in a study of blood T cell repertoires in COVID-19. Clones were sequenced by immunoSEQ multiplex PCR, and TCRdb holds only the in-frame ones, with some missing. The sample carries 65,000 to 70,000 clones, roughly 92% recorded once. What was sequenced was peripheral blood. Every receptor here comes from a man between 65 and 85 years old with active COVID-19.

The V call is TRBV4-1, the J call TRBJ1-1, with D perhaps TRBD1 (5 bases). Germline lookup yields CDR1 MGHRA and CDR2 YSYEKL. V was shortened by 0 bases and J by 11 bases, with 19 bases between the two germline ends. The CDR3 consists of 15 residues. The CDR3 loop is CASSQDRDSPGRAFF. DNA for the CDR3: TGCGCCAGCAGCCAAGACCGGGACTCCCCCGGTCGGGCTTTCTTT.

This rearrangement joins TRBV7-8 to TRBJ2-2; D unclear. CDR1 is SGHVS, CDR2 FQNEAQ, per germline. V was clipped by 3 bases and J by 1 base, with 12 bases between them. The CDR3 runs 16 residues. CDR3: CASSFPTGVNTGELFF. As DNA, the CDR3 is TGTGCCAGCAGCTTCCCCACGGGTGTGAACACCGGGGAGCTGTTTTTT.

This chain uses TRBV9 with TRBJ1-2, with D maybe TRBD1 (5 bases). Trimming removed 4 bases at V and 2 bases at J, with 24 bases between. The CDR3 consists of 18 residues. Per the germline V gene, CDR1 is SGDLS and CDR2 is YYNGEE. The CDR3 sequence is CASSLLRQLHPTNYGYTF. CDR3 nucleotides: TGTGCCAGCAGCCTTCTACGACAGCTACACCCTACGAACTATGGCTACACCTTC.

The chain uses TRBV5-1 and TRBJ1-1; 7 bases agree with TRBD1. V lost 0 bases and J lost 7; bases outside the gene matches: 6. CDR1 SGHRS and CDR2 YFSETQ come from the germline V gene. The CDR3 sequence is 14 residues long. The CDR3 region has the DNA TGCGCCAGCAGCTTGGCGGCAGGGGGTGGTGAAGCTTTCTTT. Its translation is CASSLAAGGGEAFF.

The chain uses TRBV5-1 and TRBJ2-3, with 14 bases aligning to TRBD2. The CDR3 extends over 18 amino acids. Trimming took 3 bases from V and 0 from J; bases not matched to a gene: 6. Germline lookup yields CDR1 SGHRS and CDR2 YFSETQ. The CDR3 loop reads CASSWGTSGGHSTDTQYF. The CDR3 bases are TGCGCCAGCAGCTGGGGGACTAGCGGGGGCCATAGCACAGATACGCAGTATTTT.

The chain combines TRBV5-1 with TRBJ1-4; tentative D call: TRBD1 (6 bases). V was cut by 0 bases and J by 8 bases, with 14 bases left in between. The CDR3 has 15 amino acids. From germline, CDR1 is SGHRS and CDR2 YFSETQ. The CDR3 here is CASSLAGRGAEKLFF. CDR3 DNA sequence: TGCGCCAGCAGCTTGGCGGGCAGGGGCGCGGAAAAACTGTTTTTT. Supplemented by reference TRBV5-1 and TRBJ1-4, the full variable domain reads KAGVTQTPRYLIKTRGQQVTLSCSPISGHRSVSWYQQTPGQGLQFLFEYFSETQRNKGNFPGRFSGRQFSNSRSEMNVSTLELGDSALYLCASSLAGRGAEKLFFGSGTQLSVL.

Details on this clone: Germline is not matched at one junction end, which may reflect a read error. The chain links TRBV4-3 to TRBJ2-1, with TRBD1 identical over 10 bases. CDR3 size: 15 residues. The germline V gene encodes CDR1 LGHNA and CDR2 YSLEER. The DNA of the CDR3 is TGCGCCAGTAGCCTTAGGACAGGGGGGAGGAATGAGCAGTTCTTC. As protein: CASSLRTGGRNEQFF.

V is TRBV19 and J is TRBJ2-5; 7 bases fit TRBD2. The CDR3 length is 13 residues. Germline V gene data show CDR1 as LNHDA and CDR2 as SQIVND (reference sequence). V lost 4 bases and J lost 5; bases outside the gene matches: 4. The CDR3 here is CASSREGRETQYF. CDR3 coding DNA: TGTGCCAGTAGTAGGGAGGGACGGGAGACCCAGTACTTC.

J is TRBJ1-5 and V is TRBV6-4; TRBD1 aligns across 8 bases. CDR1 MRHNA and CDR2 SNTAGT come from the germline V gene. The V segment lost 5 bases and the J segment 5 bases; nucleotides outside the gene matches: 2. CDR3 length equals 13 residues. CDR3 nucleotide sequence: TGTGCCAGCAGTCAGGGGGCACATCAGCCCCAGCATTTT. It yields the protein CASSQGAHQPQHF.

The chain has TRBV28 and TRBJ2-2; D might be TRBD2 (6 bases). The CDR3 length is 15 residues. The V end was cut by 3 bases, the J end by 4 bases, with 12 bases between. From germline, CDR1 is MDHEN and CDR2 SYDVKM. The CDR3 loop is CASSFAGWSTGELFF. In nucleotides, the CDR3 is TGTGCCAGCAGTTTCGCGGGGTGGAGCACCGGGGAGCTGTTTTTT. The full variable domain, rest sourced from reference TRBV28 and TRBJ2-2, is DVKVTQSSRYLVKRTGEKVFLECVQDMDHENMFWYRQDPGLGLRLIYFSYDVKMKEKGDIPEGYSVSREKKERFSLILESASTNQTSMYLCASSFAGWSTGELFFGEGSRLTVL.

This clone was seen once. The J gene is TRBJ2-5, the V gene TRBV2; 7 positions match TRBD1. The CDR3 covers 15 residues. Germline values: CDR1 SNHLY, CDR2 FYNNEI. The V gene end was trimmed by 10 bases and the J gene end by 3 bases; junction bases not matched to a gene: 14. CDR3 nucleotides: TGTGCCAACCAAGCGACCGGGACAGATGAAGAGACCCAGTACTTC. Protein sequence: CANQATGTDEETQYF.

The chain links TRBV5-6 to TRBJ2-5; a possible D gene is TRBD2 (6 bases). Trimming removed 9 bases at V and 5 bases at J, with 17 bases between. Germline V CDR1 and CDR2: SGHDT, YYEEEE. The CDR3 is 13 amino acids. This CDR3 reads CATGTSGRETQYF. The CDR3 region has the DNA TGTGCCACCGGGACTTCTGGACGTGAGACCCAGTACTTC.

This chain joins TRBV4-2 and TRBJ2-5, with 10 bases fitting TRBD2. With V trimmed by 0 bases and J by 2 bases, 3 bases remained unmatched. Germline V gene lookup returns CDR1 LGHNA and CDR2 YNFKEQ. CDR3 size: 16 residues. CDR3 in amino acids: CASSQEGAGGQETQYF. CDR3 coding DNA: TGTGCCAGCAGCCAAGAGGGAGCGGGGGGGCAAGAGACCCAGTACTTC.

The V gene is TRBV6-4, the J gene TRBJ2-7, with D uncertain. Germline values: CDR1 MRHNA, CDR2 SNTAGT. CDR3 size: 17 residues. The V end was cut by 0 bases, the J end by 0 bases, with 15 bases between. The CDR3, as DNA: TGTGCCAGCAGTGACTCTCTTTCGGGTTGGTGCTCCTACGAGCAGTACGTC. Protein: CASSDSLSGWCSYEQYV.

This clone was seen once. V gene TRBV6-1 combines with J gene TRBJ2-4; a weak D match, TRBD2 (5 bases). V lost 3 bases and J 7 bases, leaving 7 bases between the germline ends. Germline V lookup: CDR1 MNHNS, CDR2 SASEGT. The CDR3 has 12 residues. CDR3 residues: CASSEGSNIQYF. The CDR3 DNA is TGTGCCAGCAGTGAGGGGAGTAACATTCAGTACTTC.

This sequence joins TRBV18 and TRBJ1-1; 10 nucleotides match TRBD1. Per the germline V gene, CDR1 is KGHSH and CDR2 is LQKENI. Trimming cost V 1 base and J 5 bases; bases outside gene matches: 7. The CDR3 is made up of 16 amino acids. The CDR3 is CASSPLGDRGRTEAFF. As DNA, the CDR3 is TGTGCCAGCTCACCACTGGGGGACAGGGGTCGAACTGAAGCTTTCTTT.

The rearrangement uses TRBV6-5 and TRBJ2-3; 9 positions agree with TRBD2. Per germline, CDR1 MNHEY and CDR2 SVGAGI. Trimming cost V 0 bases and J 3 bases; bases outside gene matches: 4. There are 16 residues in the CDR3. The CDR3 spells CASSYSGGGATDTQYF. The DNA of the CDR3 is TGTGCCAGCAGTTACTCCGGCGGGGGGGCGACAGATACGCAGTATTTT.

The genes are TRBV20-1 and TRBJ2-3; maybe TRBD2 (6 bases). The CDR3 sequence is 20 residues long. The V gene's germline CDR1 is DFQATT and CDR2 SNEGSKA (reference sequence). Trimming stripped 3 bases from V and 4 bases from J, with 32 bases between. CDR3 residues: CSASLPRAMAAWGEPDTQYF. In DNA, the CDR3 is TGCAGTGCTAGTCTCCCCAGGGCGATGGCGGCTTGGGGGGAACCAGATACGCAGTATTTT.

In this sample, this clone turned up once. The CDR3 nucleotides are TGTGCCAGTAGTAACACGGGACAGTACAATCAGCCCCAGCATTTT. The encoded protein is CASSNTGQYNQPQHF. The genes are TRBV19 and TRBJ1-5, with 7 bases aligning to TRBD1. The CDR3 length is 15 residues. CDR1 is LNHDA, CDR2 SQIVND, per germline (reference sequence). Unmatched junction bases numbered 6, after V lost 4 bases and J lost 3 bases.

Here the CDR3 reads CASSRKLDSYEQYF. CDR3 nucleotides: TGTGCCAGCAGCCGGAAACTAGATTCCTACGAGCAGTACTTC. The chain uses TRBV3-1 (or the pseudogene TRBV3-2) and TRBJ2-7, with D perhaps matching TRBD2 (5 bases). V was cut by 4 bases and J by 1 base, with 11 bases left in between. Germline V gives CDR1 LGHDT, CDR2 YNNKEL (reference sequence). The CDR3 runs 14 residues.